This TCR beta chain was identified in a study of cytomegalovirus exposure and HLA in healthy donors. Overall study context: Clustering assigned approximately 79% of the approximately 400 genotyped donors to the Caucasian-associated ancestry cluster. The study's findings and limits: Data from an earlier analysis indicated that most TCR beta V segments were productive either about 87% or about 30% of the time. Some TCR beta chains (around 160 of them) were listed as cytomegalovirus-associated. Most subjects' HLA-A and HLA-B alleles were reportedly predicted from TCR beta sequences.

In the PCR, 60 Vbeta and 13 Jbeta primers were used. The method was immunoSEQ multiplex PCR; TCRdb's version includes in-frame clones alone and lacks a portion of them. The repertoire holds 75,000 to 100,000 clones, 75% to 85% seen once, with about a tenth in the top ten. This clone was seen a few times. Its specificity is unknown. Germline V gene data show CDR1 as SGHVS and CDR2 as FNYEAQ. The CDR3 contains 15 residues. J was trimmed by 3 bases and V by 5 bases; bases with no gene match: 7. This receptor was obtained from a man aged 18 to 35 in good health and CMV-seropositive. Source material: PBMCs. V usage is TRBV7-6 and J usage is TRBJ1-1, with 9 bases aligning to TRBD1. DNA for the CDR3: TGTGCCAGCAGCACACTACAGGGGGCGGACACTGAAGCTTTCTTT. This translates into CASSTLQGADTEAFF.